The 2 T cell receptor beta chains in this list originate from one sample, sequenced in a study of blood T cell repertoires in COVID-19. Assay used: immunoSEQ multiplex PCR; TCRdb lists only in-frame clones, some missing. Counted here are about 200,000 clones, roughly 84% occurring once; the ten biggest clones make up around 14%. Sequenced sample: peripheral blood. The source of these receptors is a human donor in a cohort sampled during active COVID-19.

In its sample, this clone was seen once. CDR3 nucleotides: TGTGCCAGCAGTCGACAGGGGAACATTCAGTACTTC. Translating it yields CASSRQGNIQYF. The chain joins TRBV6-5 to TRBJ2-4; 8 bases align to TRBD1. The CDR3 contains 12 residues. Germline CDR1 and CDR2: MNHEY and SVGAGI. V shed 5 bases, J shed 7 bases, and the junction held 1 base outside the gene matches.

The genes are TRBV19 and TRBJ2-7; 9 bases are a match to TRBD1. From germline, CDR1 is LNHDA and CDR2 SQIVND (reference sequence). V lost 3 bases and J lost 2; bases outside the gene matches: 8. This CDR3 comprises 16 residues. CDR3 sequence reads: CASSIVGGQGTYEQYF. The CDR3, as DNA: TGTGCCAGTAGTATCGTTGGTGGACAGGGGACCTACGAGCAGTACTTC.